This entry lists 14 T cell receptor beta chains sequenced from one sample in a study of blood T cell repertoires in COVID-19. Repertoires were generated with immunoSEQ multiplex PCR, while TCRdb's copy carries only in-frame clones and drops some. The table lists tens of thousands of clones, 84% of them singletons. Input material: peripheral blood. The receptors originated from a man aged 55 to 70 with COVID-19, enrolled during active disease.

A few counts support this clone. V gene TRBV24-1 combines with J gene TRBJ1-2; D gene uncertain. The CDR3 is 13 residues long. Deletions cut 2 bases from V and 4 bases from J, with 7 bases between. The germline V gene encodes CDR1 KGHDR and CDR2 SFDVKD. The CDR3 spells CATSDYPGYGYTF. The CDR3 bases are TGTGCCACCAGTGATTACCCAGGCTATGGCTACACCTTC.

V usage is TRBV19 and J usage is TRBJ1-5, with 7 bases that match TRBD1. Per the germline V gene, CDR1 is LNHDA and CDR2 is SQIVND (reference sequence). With 5 bases clipped from V and 4 bases from J, the junction kept 14 bases outside the gene matches. The CDR3 has 17 amino acids. CDR3 in amino acids: CASSSVVSRDSNQPQHF. CDR3 DNA sequence: TGTGCCAGTAGTTCGGTGGTGAGCCGGGACAGTAATCAGCCCCAGCATTTT.

The rearrangement uses TRBV5-1 and TRBJ2-4; 10 bases are a match to TRBD1. Trimming cost V 4 bases and J 8 bases; bases outside gene matches: 9. The germline gives CDR1 SGHRS, CDR2 YFSETQ. The CDR3 covers 15 residues. The CDR3 DNA sequence: TGCGCCAGCAGCACCCAGACAGGGGGCAGGGACATTCAGTACTTC. Its translation: CASSTQTGGRDIQYF. Full variable domain (remainder filled in from reference TRBV5-1 and TRBJ2-4): KAGVTQTPRYLIKTRGQQVTLSCSPISGHRSVSWYQQTPGQGLQFLFEYFSETQRNKGNFPGRFSGRQFSNSRSEMNVSTLELGDSALYLCASSTQTGGRDIQYFGAGTRLSVL.

The chain uses TRBV6-4 and TRBJ2-7; 11 bases line up with TRBD2. Losses at the gene ends were 4 bases for V and 3 bases for J; bases not matched to a gene: 5. The CDR3 sequence is 15 residues long. The germline V gene encodes CDR1 MRHNA and CDR2 SNTAGT. The CDR3 DNA follows: TGTGCCAGCAGTGTGGCTAGCGGGGGGATCTACGAGCAGTACTTC. Encoded protein: CASSVASGGIYEQYF.

The chain employs TRBV24-1 and TRBJ2-1, with 11 nucleotides matching TRBD2. Germline V CDR1 and CDR2: KGHDR, SFDVKD. V was pared by 3 bases and J by 1 base, with 4 bases of the junction left unmatched. CDR3 length: 17 amino acids. This chain's CDR3 is CATSDGLAGMSYNEQFF. In DNA form, the CDR3 reads TGTGCCACCAGTGATGGACTAGCGGGTATGTCCTACAATGAGCAGTTCTTC.

This chain uses TRBV29-1 with TRBJ1-2; D unresolved. Trimming took 4 bases from V and 0 from J, leaving 18 bases between them. CDR3 size: 16 residues. Germline V CDR1 and CDR2: SQVTM, ANQGSEA. CDR3 in DNA: TGCAGCGTTGCCGGGAGGCAGGCTGTGCCTAACTATGGCTACACCTTC. It encodes CSVAGRQAVPNYGYTF. Filled out from reference TRBV29-1 and TRBJ1-2, the complete variable domain reads SAVISQKPSRDICQRGTSLTIQCQVDSQVTMMFWYRQQPGQSLTLIATANQGSEATYESGFVIDKFPISRPNLTFSTLTVSNMSPEDSSIYLCSVAGRQAVPNYGYTFGSGTRLTVV.

The chain has TRBV11-2 and TRBJ2-3; 7 nucleotides match TRBD1. The CDR3 is 16 amino acids. J was trimmed by 0 bases and V by 5 bases; bases with no gene match: 8. The germline CDR1 and CDR2 sequences are SGHAT and FQNNGV. CDR3 bases: TGTGCCAGCAGCCTACGGGACAGTTTTAGCACAGATACGCAGTATTTT. This gives the protein CASSLRDSFSTDTQYF.

This chain connects TRBV24-1 to TRBJ1-2; D perhaps matches TRBD1 (6 bases). V lost 12 bases to trimming and J lost 6 bases, with 19 bases between them. CDR1 and CDR2 (germline): KGHDR, SFDVKD. The CDR3 loop spans 13 amino acids. The CDR3 sequence: CAAKDSSTHGYTF. Written as DNA, the CDR3 is TGTGCCGCCAAGGACAGTTCGACCCATGGCTACACCTTC.

V is TRBV2 and J is TRBJ2-5; TRBD2 agrees at 8 bases. Trimming at V came to 6 bases and at J to 1 base, leaving 4 bases not matched to a gene. The CDR3 sequence is 14 residues long. Germline CDR1 reads SNHLY; CDR2 reads FYNNEI. The CDR3 spells CASSTSGLQETQYF. Written as DNA, the CDR3 is TGTGCCAGCAGCACTAGCGGCCTCCAAGAGACCCAGTACTTC.

V and J are TRBV9 and TRBJ2-4; no firm D call. Per the germline V gene, CDR1 is SGDLS and CDR2 is YYNGEE. The length of the CDR3 is 13 residues. V lost 3 bases and J lost 2, with 6 bases in between. The CDR3 DNA reads as TGTGCCAGCAGCGATTCCACCAAAAACATTCAGTACTTC. This gives the protein CASSDSTKNIQYF. Variable domain in full (rest from reference TRBV9 and TRBJ2-4): DSGVTQTPKHLITATGQRVTLRCSPRSGDLSVYWYQQSLDQGLQFLIQYYNGEERAKGNILERFSAQQFPDLHSELNLSSLELGDSALYFCASSDSTKNIQYFGAGTRLSVL.

V is TRBV28 and J is TRBJ2-5; weak D call: TRBD1 (6 bases). V lost 5 bases to trimming and J lost 3 bases, with 22 bases between them. This CDR3 comprises 17 residues. Germline V gene data show CDR1 as MDHEN and CDR2 as SYDVKM. The CDR3 spells CASSPLLLWGRKETQYF. CDR3 sequence (DNA): TGTGCCAGCAGTCCCCTACTATTATGGGGGCGAAAAGAGACCCAGTACTTC.

V gene TRBV10-1 combines with J gene TRBJ2-1; the match to TRBD1 covers 7 bases. Germline CDR1 is WNHNN and CDR2 is SYGVQD (reference sequence). The CDR3 has 15 residues. With V trimmed by 0 bases and J by 8 bases, 7 bases remained unmatched. As DNA, the CDR3 is TGCGCCAGCAGTGAGTCGACTGCGAGGGGGCATGAGCAGTTCTTC. This sequence encodes CASSESTARGHEQFF.

V is TRBV5-1 and J is TRBJ2-3; 10 bases match TRBD1. V was clipped by 0 bases and J by 5 bases; unmatched bases: 12. CDR1 SGHRS and CDR2 YFSETQ come from the germline V gene. CDR3 length: 18 amino acids. Here the CDR3 DNA reads TGCGCCAGCAGCTTGGCCAAGACCGGGACAGGGGCCCTAGATACGCAGTATTTT. It encodes CASSLAKTGTGALDTQYF.

CDR3 in DNA: TGTGCCACCAGTGGTGACAGGGTGGGGACTGAAGCTTTCTTT. This codes for CATSGDRVGTEAFF. This chain connects TRBV24-1 to TRBJ1-1, with 7 bases aligning to TRBD1. V lost 5 bases, J lost 5 bases, and 7 bases stayed unmatched. Germline assignment: CDR1 KGHDR and CDR2 SFDVKD. There are 14 residues in the CDR3.